One sample yielded the 3 T cell receptor beta chains listed below, sequenced in a study of cytomegalovirus exposure and HLA in healthy donors. The primer mix had 60 Vbeta and 13 Jbeta primers. TCRdb keeps only in-frame clones here, not all; method: immunoSEQ multiplex PCR. The data contain about 100,000 clones, about 80% of them singletons. The sample was PBMCs. The receptors were sampled from a man aged 40-49 years in good health and CMV-seropositive.

This chain uses TRBV29-1 with TRBJ1-5, with TRBD1 identical over 8 bases. The CDR3 runs 12 residues. V was clipped by 6 bases and J by 4 bases; unmatched bases: 2. The germline V gene has CDR1 SQVTM and CDR2 ANQGSEA. The CDR3: CSVRQGNQPQHF. The CDR3 DNA reads TGCAGCGTCAGACAGGGGAATCAGCCCCAGCATTTT. Filled out from reference TRBV29-1 and TRBJ1-5, the complete variable domain reads SAVISQKPSRDICQRGTSLTIQCQVDSQVTMMFWYRQQPGQSLTLIATANQGSEATYESGFVIDKFPISRPNLTFSTLTVSNMSPEDSSIYLCSVRQGNQPQHFGDGTRLSIL.

This clone was detected once. The chain uses TRBV15 and TRBJ2-2; tentatively, D is TRBD2 (5 bases). This CDR3 has 15 residues. Trimming removed 6 bases at V and 1 base at J, with 12 bases between. Germline V CDR1 and CDR2: LNHNV, YYDKDF (reference sequence). CDR3 DNA sequence: TGTGCCACCAGTTCCGACTACGGGAACACCGGGGAGCTGTTTTTT. Its translation is CATSSDYGNTGELFF.

Turning to this clone: The junction departs from germline at one end; a sequencing error may be responsible. Written as DNA, the CDR3 is TGTGCCAGCAGCGTGAGATCGACAGCCCTGAGGTCCTTC. This gives the protein CASSVRSTALRSF. This chain links TRBV9 with TRBJ1-2, with a weak D call TRBD1 (5 bases). CDR3 length: 13 residues. CDR1 SGDLS and CDR2 YYNGEE come from the germline V gene.